Listed below are T cell receptor beta chains from one sample, sequenced in a study of PD-L1 blockade in urothelial cancer. Here immunoSEQ multiplex PCR was the method, and the copy in TCRdb shows in-frame clones only, minus some. This sample has more than 50,000 clones, with roughly 87% found just once. Sample: PBMCs, taken around atezolizumab (anti-PD-L1) treatment. The source is a man between 65 and 79 years old with urothelial cancer. Each CDR3 is given with its conserved first and last residue. The order of the fields is clone size, J gene, V gene, D gene, CDR3 DNA, CDR3 protein. D genes are given only for firm matches. Clone size is shown for a subset of rows, as once, few, many or a class of expanded clone.

size: -; J: TRBJ1-1; V: TRBV10-3; D: -; DNA: TGTGCCATCAGCGAAAGGGGTTCCGACACTGAAGCTTTCTTT; CDR3: CAISERGSDTEAFF
size: -; J: TRBJ2-2; V: TRBV6-5; D: -; DNA: TGTGCCAGCAGCTGGACTAAAGGCGCCGGGGAGCTGTTTTTT; CDR3: CASSWTKGAGELFF
size: once; J: TRBJ1-5; V: TRBV28; D: -; DNA: TGTGCCAGCAGTTCTAAGGCGGTCCGCGCCCTTAATCAGCCCCAGCATTTT; CDR3: CASSSKAVRALNQPQHF
size: once; J: TRBJ2-5; V: TRBV5-1; D: -; DNA: TGCGCCAGCAGCTTGGAGGGGACCGGGGGAGAGACCCAGTACTTC; CDR3: CASSLEGTGGETQYF
size: many; J: TRBJ2-7; V: TRBV28; D: TRBD2; DNA: TGTGCCAGCAATACTAAAGCGGGAGGAAGGGAGCAGTACTTC; CDR3: CASNTKAGGREQYF
size: -; J: TRBJ2-7; V: TRBV19; D: -; DNA: TGTGCCAGTAGTATAACAGACTCCTACGAGCAGTACTTC; CDR3: CASSITDSYEQYF
size: few; J: TRBJ2-3; V: TRBV5-1; D: TRBD2; DNA: TGCGCCAGCAGCTTGGATCCTCGAGGGGGCGGCGCGGGAGGGCCTGAGAATACGCAGTATTTT; CDR3: CASSLDPRGGGAGGPENTQYF
size: -; J: TRBJ2-2; V: TRBV7-9; D: -; DNA: TGTGCCAGCAGCTTAGTTACAGGCTCCGGGGAGCTGTTTTTT; CDR3: CASSLVTGSGELFF
size: once; J: TRBJ1-5; V: TRBV30; D: -; DNA: TGTGCCTGGAGTGGGGGGGACGGACAGCCCCAGCATTTT; CDR3: CAWSGGDGQPQHF
size: -; J: TRBJ1-4; V: TRBV6-1; D: -; DNA: TGTGCCAGCAGTGCAGGGTACCGTGAAAAACTGTTTTTT; CDR3: CASSAGYREKLFF
size: -; J: TRBJ2-3; V: TRBV6-5; D: -; DNA: TGTGCCAGCAGTCTACGGACTGGCACAGATACGCAGTATTTT; CDR3: CASSLRTGTDTQYF
size: -; J: TRBJ2-5; V: TRBV7-3; D: -; DNA: TGTGCCAGCAGTTCCCGACACGGCGAAGGGACCCAGTACTTC; CDR3: CASSSRHGEGTQYF
size: -; J: TRBJ2-7; V: TRBV5-6; D: TRBD2; DNA: TGTGCCAGCAGCCGACTAGCCGATTCCTACGAGCAGTACTTC; CDR3: CASSRLADSYEQYF
size: few; J: TRBJ1-1; V: TRBV5-1; D: -; DNA: TGCGCCAGCAGCTTGGTTGGAGACAACACTGAAGCTTTCTTT; CDR3: CASSLVGDNTEAFF
size: -; J: TRBJ2-1; V: TRBV29-1; D: TRBD2; DNA: TGCAGCGCCCGAGTGGGGGGGGGCTACAATGAGCAGTTCTTC; CDR3: CSARVGGGYNEQFF
size: -; J: TRBJ1-2; V: TRBV27; D: TRBD1; DNA: TGTGCCAGCAGTTCTGAATGGACAGGGAGGGATGGCTACACCTTC; CDR3: CASSSEWTGRDGYTF
size: few; J: TRBJ2-5; V: TRBV30; D: -; DNA: TGTGCCTGGAGTGTGGTTCAGGGGCCAGGAGAGACCCAGTACTTC; CDR3: CAWSVVQGPGETQYF
size: -; J: TRBJ2-3; V: TRBV28; D: -; DNA: TGTGCCAGCAGCCTCGCCGGAGCAGATACGCAGTATTTT; CDR3: CASSLAGADTQYF
size: -; J: TRBJ1-1; V: TRBV7-9; D: -; DNA: TGTGCCAGCAGCCCAGCGGAGATAAATGAAGCTTTCTTT; CDR3: CASSPAEINEAFF
size: -; J: TRBJ1-1; V: TRBV19; D: -; DNA: TGTGCCAGTAGGCCTCAGGGAACTGAAGCTTTCTTT; CDR3: CASRPQGTEAFF
size: -; J: TRBJ2-2; V: TRBV7-2; D: -; DNA: TGTGCCAGCAGCTTTGCGACCGGGGGCGGGGAGCTGTTTTTT; CDR3: CASSFATGGGELFF
size: -; J: TRBJ2-1; V: TRBV6-1; D: -; DNA: TGTGCCAGCAGTGCCCGACGGGGTGGCTCCTACAATGAGCAGTTCTTC; CDR3: CASSARRGGSYNEQFF
size: -; J: TRBJ2-3; V: TRBV5-1; D: TRBD2; DNA: TGCGCCAGCAGCTTGGAAATCGGGACTAGCGGAGGGTTGGCAGATACGCAGTATTTT; CDR3: CASSLEIGTSGGLADTQYF
size: -; J: TRBJ2-7; V: TRBV28; D: TRBD2; DNA: TGTTCCACTAGCGGGAGCTCCTACGAGCAGTACTTC; CDR3: CSTSGSSYEQYF
size: -; J: TRBJ1-1; V: TRBV27; D: -; DNA: TGTGCCAGCAGTTTATCGGCGGGAACTGAAGCTTTCTTT; CDR3: CASSLSAGTEAFF
size: -; J: TRBJ1-2; V: TRBV28; D: -; DNA: TGTGCCAGCGGCTCCTATGGCTACACCTTC; CDR3: CASGSYGYTF
size: -; J: TRBJ1-5; V: TRBV18; D: -; DNA: TGTGCCAGCTCAGCAGGACAGTATAGCAATCAGCCCCAGCATTTT; CDR3: CASSAGQYSNQPQHF
size: -; J: TRBJ2-1; V: TRBV15; D: -; DNA: TGTGCCACCAGCTCAGTCCCTCCCCCCAATGAGCAGTTCTTC; CDR3: CATSSVPPPNEQFF
size: -; J: TRBJ1-1; V: TRBV7-3; D: -; DNA: TGTGCCAGCCTTCTCGTTGACGGGGGTGAAGCTTTCTTT; CDR3: CASLLVDGGEAFF
size: once; J: TRBJ2-1; V: TRBV4-1; D: -; DNA: TGCGCCAGCAGCCAAGGTACATTCTCCCTCTCCTACAATGAGCAGTTCTTC; CDR3: CASSQGTFSLSYNEQFF
size: -; J: TRBJ2-7; V: TRBV5-5; D: TRBD1; DNA: TGTGCCAGCAGCTTACAGGGGGCCTGGAACGAGCAGTACTTC; CDR3: CASSLQGAWNEQYF
size: -; J: TRBJ1-1; V: TRBV10-3; D: TRBD1; DNA: TGTGCCATCACTGAGACGGAGGGACAGGGGGGAACTGAAGCTTTCTTT; CDR3: CAITETEGQGGTEAFF
size: -; J: TRBJ2-1; V: TRBV10-1; D: -; DNA: TGCGCCCGAACAGCGGAAGGAGTCTACAATGAGCAGTTCTTC; CDR3: CARTAEGVYNEQFF
size: -; J: TRBJ1-2; V: TRBV6-1; D: -; DNA: TGTGCCAGCACATCGACAGGCCGAGGGTATGGCTACACCTTC; CDR3: CASTSTGRGYGYTF
size: -; J: TRBJ2-7; V: TRBV7-9; D: TRBD1; DNA: TGTGCCAGCAGCCTTAGACAGGGGAACTACGAGCAGTACTTC; CDR3: CASSLRQGNYEQYF
size: -; J: TRBJ2-3; V: TRBV5-1; D: -; DNA: TGCGCCAGCAGCTTGGGGGCTCGAAGCACAGATACGCAGTATTTT; CDR3: CASSLGARSTDTQYF
size: -; J: TRBJ1-3; V: TRBV4-2; D: -; DNA: TGTGCCAGCAGCCAAGGGCTACAGGCCAACTCTGGAAACACCATATATTTT; CDR3: CASSQGLQANSGNTIYF
size: -; J: TRBJ2-2; V: TRBV19; D: TRBD1; DNA: TGTGCCAGTAGCCTAATAAGGGGGACAGGGGGGATCGGGGAGCTGTTTTTT; CDR3: CASSLIRGTGGIGELFF
size: -; J: TRBJ2-3; V: TRBV5-4; D: -; DNA: TGTGCCAGCAGCTCAAGCACAGATACGCAGTATTTT; CDR3: CASSSSTDTQYF
size: -; J: TRBJ1-1; V: TRBV30; D: TRBD1; DNA: TGTGCCTGGAGAGGGACAGCCCGAATGAACACTGAAGCTTTCTTT; CDR3: CAWRGTARMNTEAFF
size: -; J: TRBJ1-1; V: TRBV5-1; D: -; DNA: TGCGCCAGCAGCACTATGGACGGGATGAACACTGAAGCTTTCTTT; CDR3: CASSTMDGMNTEAFF
size: -; J: TRBJ2-1; V: TRBV7-9; D: TRBD2; DNA: TGTGCCAGCAGCTTAGCCTATTCACTAGCGGGAGGAAATGAGCAGTTCTTC; CDR3: CASSLAYSLAGGNEQFF
size: -; J: TRBJ2-3; V: TRBV4-1; D: TRBD2; DNA: TGCGCCAGCAGCCAAACAATAGCGGGGAACACAGATACGCAGTATTTT; CDR3: CASSQTIAGNTDTQYF
size: -; J: TRBJ1-1; V: TRBV6-1; D: TRBD1; DNA: TGTGCCAGCAGTGAAGGGACAGGGCGAAAGACTGAAGCTTTCTTT; CDR3: CASSEGTGRKTEAFF
size: -; J: TRBJ2-1; V: TRBV19; D: -; DNA: TGTGCCAGTAGTATACAGGGGAGCTCCTACAATGAGCAGTTCTTC; CDR3: CASSIQGSSYNEQFF
size: -; J: TRBJ1-5; V: TRBV7-3; D: -; DNA: TGTGCCAATCACGGTCTTCCGGGCAATCAGCCCCAGCATTTT; CDR3: CANHGLPGNQPQHF
size: -; J: TRBJ2-6; V: TRBV6-5; D: -; DNA: TGTGCCAGCAGTTACTCGTCAGGGCCCAATGCCAACGTCCTGACTTTC; CDR3: CASSYSSGPNANVLTF
size: -; J: TRBJ2-1; V: TRBV6-6; D: TRBD2; DNA: TGTGCCAGCATTCTTAGCGGGCAAACCTACAATGAGCAGTTCTTC; CDR3: CASILSGQTYNEQFF
size: -; J: TRBJ2-7; V: TRBV19; D: TRBD1; DNA: TGTGCCAGTAGTATACGGGACAGACCCTACGAGCAGTACTTC; CDR3: CASSIRDRPYEQYF
size: -; J: TRBJ1-5; V: TRBV4-2; D: -; DNA: TGTGCCAGCAGCCAAGAAGCCGGGACTGTTAGCAATCAGCCCCAGCATTTT; CDR3: CASSQEAGTVSNQPQHF
size: once; J: TRBJ2-2; V: TRBV10-2; D: TRBD2; DNA: TGCGCCAGCATGGGACCGGGAGGGGGGACCGGGGAGCTGTTTTTT; CDR3: CASMGPGGGTGELFF
size: -; J: TRBJ2-3; V: TRBV28; D: -; DNA: TGTGCCAGCAGTTTGTGGCGGGGCACAGATACGCAGTATTTT; CDR3: CASSLWRGTDTQYF
size: -; J: TRBJ2-1; V: TRBV28; D: TRBD2; DNA: TGTGCCAGCAGCCCACTAGCGGCGGCGTACAATGAGCAGTTCTTC; CDR3: CASSPLAAAYNEQFF